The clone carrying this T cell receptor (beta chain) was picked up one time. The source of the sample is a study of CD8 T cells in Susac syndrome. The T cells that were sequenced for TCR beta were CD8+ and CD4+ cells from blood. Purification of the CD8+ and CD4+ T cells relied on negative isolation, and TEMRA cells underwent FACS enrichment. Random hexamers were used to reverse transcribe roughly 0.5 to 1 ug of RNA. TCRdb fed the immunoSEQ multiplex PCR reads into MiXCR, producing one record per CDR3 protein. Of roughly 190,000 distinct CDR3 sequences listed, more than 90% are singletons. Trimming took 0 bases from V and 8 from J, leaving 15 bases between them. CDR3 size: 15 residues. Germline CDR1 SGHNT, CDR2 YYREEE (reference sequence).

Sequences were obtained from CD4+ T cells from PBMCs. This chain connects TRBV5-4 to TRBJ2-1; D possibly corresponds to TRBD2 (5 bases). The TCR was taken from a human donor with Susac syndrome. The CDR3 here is CASSLAASTNYEQFF. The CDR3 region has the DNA TGTGCCAGCAGCTTGGCAGCTAGCACGAACTATGAGCAGTTCTTC. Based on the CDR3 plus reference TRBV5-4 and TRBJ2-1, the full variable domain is ETGVTQSPTHLIKTRGQQVTLRCSSQSGHNTVSWYQQALGQGPQFIFQYYREEENGRGNFPPRFSGLQFPNYSSELNVNALELDDSALYLCASSLAASTNYEQFFGPGTRLTVL.